These 9 T cell receptor beta chains were all obtained from the same sample, sequenced in a study of regulatory T cells in long-lasting Graves disease. Regarding time point: newly diagnosed GD, antithyroid drugs for less than 3 months. Construction of the TCR library relied on RNA isolated from PBMCs. The authors built TCR beta libraries using iRepertoire HTBI primers and Arm-PCR of CDR3 regions. TCRdb redid the calling of the multiplex PCR reads with MiXCR, one entry per CDR3 protein. The data hold 350,000 to 450,000 distinct CDR3 sequences, with about an eighth observed a single time. The data also belong to a second study, concerning T cells in Graves' hyperthyroidism and ophthalmopathy.

The specimen comprised peripheral blood mononuclear cells (PBMCs), sampled at new diagnosis, from a patient treated with antithyroid drugs. The receptor set was obtained from a woman aged 18-30 years with Graves disease.

This clonotype was seen ten or more times. This chain joins TRBV4-3 and TRBJ2-7, with 12 bases aligning to TRBD1. CDR1 is LGHNA, CDR2 YSLEER, per germline. This CDR3 is 15 amino acids long. V was pared by 0 bases and J by 4 bases, with 1 base of the junction left unmatched. The CDR3 reads CASSQEGQGAYEQYF. The CDR3 coding sequence is TGCGCCAGCAGCCAAGAGGGACAGGGGGCTTACGAGCAGTACTTC.

Comments on this clonotype: A much larger clonotype is one base distant, so this may be a read error. The chain employs TRBV15 and TRBJ2-3; D unclear. The V gene's germline CDR1 is LNHNV and CDR2 YYDKDF (reference sequence). The CDR3 is made up of 12 amino acids. Trimming shortened V by 0 bases and J by 3 bases, and 1 base separated the two germline ends. The CDR3 here is CATSRDTDTQYF. CDR3 DNA: TGTGCCACCAGCAGAGATACAGATACGCAGTATTTT.

This clonotype came up many times. This sequence joins TRBV12-3 or TRBV12-4 and TRBJ1-4; D gene ambiguous. The CDR3 totals 13 residues. V lost 6 bases and J 12 bases, leaving 17 bases between the germline ends. The CDR3 DNA reads as TGTGCCAGCAGCAGCCCCTCGGGTCGGCAACTGTTTTTT. Translation: CASSSPSGRQLFF.

This clonotype was recorded at least ten times. This chain uses TRBV28 with TRBJ2-3; no clear D. The germline gives CDR1 MDHEN, CDR2 SYDVKM. The CDR3 is 13 residues long. Trimming stripped 4 bases from V and 10 bases from J, with 15 bases between. This chain's CDR3 is CASSSWGGAAQYF. The CDR3 DNA reads TGTGCCAGCAGTTCGTGGGGTGGAGCCGCGCAGTATTTT.

This clonotype occurred a few times. A much larger clone differs from this one at a single base, so this may be a read error. The chain combines TRBV3-1 with TRBJ2-7; 8 positions agree with TRBD2. Germline CDR1 reads LGHDT; CDR2 reads YNNKEL (reference sequence). CDR3 size: 13 residues. V was pared by 4 bases and J by 9 bases, with 8 bases of the junction left unmatched. DNA of the CDR3: TGTGCCAGCAGCCTAGGGTTAGCGGGAAGGCAGTACTTC. Its protein is CASSLGLAGRQYF.

This clonotype was found many times. This chain uses TRBV6-2 or TRBV6-3 with TRBJ2-5; D call uncertain. V shed 4 bases and J shed 0 bases, with 6 bases lying between them. CDR1 and CDR2 (germline): MNHEY, SVGEGT. This CDR3 has 13 residues. CDR3 bases: TGTGCCAGCAGTTCTGTTTACCAAGAGACCCAGTACTTC. Protein product: CASSSVYQETQYF.

This clonotype was observed a few times. Here the CDR3 reads CASSQEREAPYEQYF. In DNA form, the CDR3 reads TGTGCCAGCAGCCAGGAGCGGGAGGCCCCCTACGAGCAGTACTTC. The chain joins TRBV5-4 to TRBJ2-7, with 9 bases aligning to TRBD2. Losses at the gene ends were 4 bases for V and 2 bases for J; bases not matched to a gene: 7. Germline CDR1 is SGHNT and CDR2 is YYREEE (reference sequence). This CDR3 region has 15 residues.

The chain uses TRBV27 and TRBJ2-7; the match to TRBD1 covers 7 bases. The CDR3 extends over 15 amino acids. After removal of 3 bases from V and 1 base from J, the junction contained 6 bases not matched to a gene. Per germline, CDR1 MNHEY and CDR2 SMNVEV (reference sequence). CDR3 coding DNA: TGTGCCAGCAGTTTCGCAGGCAGGGGGTCCTACGAGCAGTACTTC. It specifies CASSFAGRGSYEQYF.

In its sample, this clonotype was seen many times. The rearrangement joins TRBV27 to TRBJ2-3, with 8 bases that match TRBD2. Germline-derived CDR1 and CDR2 are MNHEY and SMNVEV (reference sequence). The V and J ends lost 8 bases and 3 bases, in that order; junction bases with no gene match: 13. This CDR3 is built from 16 residues. In nucleotides, the CDR3 is TGTGCCAGCGCTCAGGATGGCGGGGGGTCTACAGATACGCAGTATTTT. It yields the protein CASAQDGGGSTDTQYF.